This TCR beta chain was sequenced during a study of T cells in women clearing cervical HPV infection. Study-wide points: Associations may precede or follow infection; HPV-specific or memory T cells were not isolated.

TCRdb's copy holds only in-frame clones and misses some; the assay was immunoSEQ multiplex PCR. The sample includes about 20,000 clones. Remarks on this clone: Its antigen remains unidentified. The read terminates 3 residues ahead of where the CDR3 ends, so the germline J gene completes it.

Trimming at V came to 3 bases and at J to 5 bases, leaving 1 base not matched to a gene. CDR3 length: 13 amino acids. Germline CDR1 reads GTSNPN; CDR2 reads SVGIG (reference sequence). MY09/MY11 PCR detected cervical HPV DNA; dot-blot assigned genotypes. The V and J genes are TRBV30 and TRBJ1-4; 9 bases are shared with TRBD1. The receptor was derived from a woman between 18 and 69 years old with a cervical HPV16 infection that either progressed to CIN3+ or cleared (not recorded which). Sequencing was done on a sample of blood buffy coat. CDR3 bases read: TGTGCCTGGAGAGACAGGGGGAATGAAAAA. Its protein is CAWRDRGNEK. The full CDR3 reads CAWRDRGNEKLFF.